Listed here are 23 T cell receptor beta chains from one sample, sequenced in a study of T-cell reconstitution after alpha-beta-depleted transplantation in children. Using unique molecular identifiers, the investigators prepared the TCRbeta library. TCRdb re-analysed the PCR reads in MiXCR, keeping a single row per CDR3 protein. The sample carries approximately 1,000,000 distinct CDR3 sequences, under 30% recorded once. The starting material was PBMCs, mostly from graft donor cells, obtained 360 days after TCRalphabeta/CD19-depleted stem cell transplant. These receptors all stem from a boy in the first two years of life who had a stem cell transplant for SCID, so the T cells may come from the graft donor.

The chain has TRBV10-3 and TRBJ2-3; no clear D gene. Per germline, CDR1 ENHRY and CDR2 SYGVKD. V lost 3 bases, J lost 0 bases, and 10 bases lay in between. The CDR3 contains 15 residues. The CDR3 is CAISELTASTDTQYF. In DNA form, the CDR3 reads TGTGCCATCAGTGAATTGACCGCTAGCACAGATACGCAGTATTTT.

This sequence joins TRBV28 and TRBJ1-1; 8 bases line up with TRBD1. Germline V lookup: CDR1 MDHEN, CDR2 SYDVKM. V was clipped by 5 bases and J by 4 bases; unmatched bases: 6. The CDR3 is 14 residues long. The DNA for the CDR3 is TGTGCCAGCAGTCCAGGGGGCGCGACCACTGAAGCTTTCTTT. As protein: CASSPGGATTEAFF.

There are a few counts of this clonotype. The chain recombines TRBV12-3 or TRBV12-4 with TRBJ2-2; 8 bases map to TRBD1. Trimming took 6 bases from V and 0 from J; bases not matched to a gene: 3. The CDR3 totals 15 residues. This CDR3 is CASRLQGANTGELFF. CDR3 sequence (DNA): TGTGCCAGCAGGCTACAGGGGGCGAACACCGGGGAGCTGTTTTTT.

This clonotype was seen a few times. CDR3 DNA: TGCGCCAGCAGCGATCCAGGACAGCCACAAGAGACCCAGTACTTC. Protein sequence: CASSDPGQPQETQYF. The rearrangement joins TRBV5-1 to TRBJ2-5, with a possible D match to TRBD1 (6 bases). The CDR3 is 15 amino acids. The germline V gene has CDR1 SGHRS and CDR2 YFSETQ. V was pared by 4 bases and J by 2 bases, with 15 bases between.

This clonotype was detected only a few times. This chain joins TRBV4-1 and TRBJ1-2; D remains ambiguous. There are 14 residues in the CDR3. Germline V lookup: CDR1 MGHRA, CDR2 YSYEKL. Trimming stripped 1 base from V and 8 bases from J, with 14 bases between. CDR3: CASSQVGRAEGYTF. The CDR3 DNA reads as TGCGCCAGCAGCCAAGTAGGGCGGGCAGAGGGCTACACCTTC.

A few counts support this clonotype. V usage is TRBV5-1 and J usage is TRBJ1-1, with D possibly matching TRBD1 (5 bases). The CDR3 has 14 amino acids. V shed 6 bases and J shed 6 bases, with 18 bases lying between them. The germline gives CDR1 SGHRS, CDR2 YFSETQ. CDR3 sequence: CASTWTPGGAEAFF. The CDR3 region has the DNA TGCGCCAGCACCTGGACACCTGGGGGAGCTGAAGCTTTCTTT.

As DNA, the CDR3 is TGCAGTGCTAGATCTCTCCTACAGGGTTCGAACACTGAAGCTTTCTTT. Translating it yields CSARSLLQGSNTEAFF. V and J are TRBV20-1 and TRBJ1-1, with D possibly matching TRBD1 (6 bases). CDR1 is DFQATT and CDR2 is SNEGSKA in the germline V gene (reference sequence). V lost 2 bases to trimming and J lost 1 base, with 17 bases between them. This CDR3 has 16 residues.

V and J are TRBV7-3 and TRBJ2-3; no firm D call. Germline CDR1 and CDR2: SGHTA and FQGTGA. The CDR3 spans 15 residues. V lost 5 bases, J lost 7 bases, and 19 bases lay in between. Here the CDR3 DNA reads TGTGCCAGCAGCCCAAGGGCCCTTCCGTCAAATACGCAGTATTTT. As protein: CASSPRALPSNTQYF.

In its sample, this clonotype was seen a few times. V and J are TRBV7-2 and TRBJ2-3; a possible D gene is TRBD2 (7 bases). The CDR3 consists of 16 residues. Trimming left V 2 bases short and J 0 bases short, with 12 bases between. Germline values: CDR1 SGHTA, CDR2 FQGNSA. CDR3 in amino acids: CASSLSGGLSTDTQYF. The CDR3 nucleotides read TGTGCCAGCAGCTTATCGGGGGGCCTAAGCACAGATACGCAGTATTTT.

Here the CDR3 DNA reads TGTGCCAGCAGTTTTCGGGGGAATCAAGAGACCCAGTACTTC. This sequence encodes CASSFRGNQETQYF. V usage is TRBV12-3 or TRBV12-4 and J usage is TRBJ2-5; tentative D call: TRBD2 (6 bases). Trimming left V 3 bases short and J 2 bases short, with 10 bases between. There are 14 residues in the CDR3.

This sequence joins TRBV3-1 and TRBJ2-1; perhaps TRBD2 as D (7 bases). V was cut by 4 bases and J by 6 bases, with 16 bases left in between. CDR1 and CDR2 from the germline V gene are LGHDT and YNNKEL (reference sequence). The CDR3 runs 15 residues. CDR3 DNA sequence: TGTGCCAGCAGCCCTGAGTGGGGGGGCCGCAATGAGCAGTTCTTC. This translates into CASSPEWGGRNEQFF.

This clonotype occurred a few times. For the CDR3, the DNA is TGTGCCACCAGTGACCGACTAGGACAGCAGTTCTTC. Amino acids: CATSDRLGQQFF. This chain joins TRBV24-1 and TRBJ2-1; TRBD2 is a possible D gene (6 bases). V lost 4 bases and J lost 11, with 11 bases in between. This CDR3 comprises 12 residues. Germline V gene lookup returns CDR1 KGHDR and CDR2 SFDVKD.

This chain links TRBV5-1 with TRBJ2-1, with a weak D call TRBD1 (7 bases). V was shortened by 0 bases and J by 1 base, with 14 bases between the two germline ends. Germline V CDR1 and CDR2: SGHRS, YFSETQ. The CDR3 has 17 amino acids. CDR3 protein: CASSLGPGGSSYNEQFF. The CDR3 coding sequence is TGCGCCAGCAGCTTGGGGCCAGGGGGGTCTTCCTACAATGAGCAGTTCTTC.

The sample holds a few counts of this clonotype. The genes are TRBV2 and TRBJ2-3; 7 nucleotides match TRBD2. The V gene end was trimmed by 6 bases and the J gene end by 5 bases; junction bases not matched to a gene: 8. This CDR3 contains 14 residues. Germline loops: CDR1 SNHLY, CDR2 FYNNEI. CDR3 region: CASSVTSVRDTQYF. The CDR3 DNA reads as TGTGCCAGCAGCGTTACTAGCGTCCGAGATACGCAGTATTTT. Full variable domain (remainder filled in from reference TRBV2 and TRBJ2-3): EPEVTQTPSHQVTQMGQEVILRCVPISNHLYFYWYRQILGQKVEFLVSFYNNEISEKSEIFDDQFSVERPDGSNFTLKIRSTKLEDSAMYFCASSVTSVRDTQYFGPGTRLTVL.

The J gene is TRBJ2-3, the V gene TRBV5-1, with D possibly matching TRBD2 (6 bases). V lost 7 bases and J lost 4, with 16 bases in between. Germline CDR1 SGHRS, CDR2 YFSETQ. The CDR3 extends over 14 amino acids. The CDR3: CASSPLAIADTQYF. As DNA, the CDR3 is TGCGCCAGCTCACCTCTAGCGATCGCAGATACGCAGTATTTT.

This rearrangement joins TRBV5-1 to TRBJ2-4; 7 bases map to TRBD1. Germline lookup yields CDR1 SGHRS and CDR2 YFSETQ. The CDR3 sequence is 14 residues long. The ends lost 0 bases at V and 6 bases at J; junction bases unmatched: 3. CDR3 sequence (DNA): TGCGCCAGCAGCTTGGGAGGGGGCCGAAACATTCAGTACTTC. It translates to CASSLGGGRNIQYF.

This clonotype turned up a few times. The chain couples TRBV15 to TRBJ2-3, with 8 nucleotides matching TRBD2. CDR1 is LNHNV and CDR2 is YYDKDF in the germline V gene (reference sequence). The CDR3 consists of 16 residues. The trim removed 5 bases at V and 1 base at J, leaving 8 bases unmatched. The CDR3 here is CATSGQSGGGTDTQYF. The CDR3, as DNA: TGTGCCACCAGCGGGCAAAGCGGGGGAGGCACAGATACGCAGTATTTT.

The V call is TRBV20-1, the J call TRBJ2-3, with D unresolved. Trimming left V 6 bases short and J 0 bases short, with 7 bases between. CDR1 DFQATT and CDR2 SNEGSKA come from the germline V gene (reference sequence). The CDR3 totals 12 residues. The CDR3 DNA reads TGCAGTGCGGGGATCAGCACAGATACGCAGTATTTT. This codes for CSAGISTDTQYF.

The rearrangement joins TRBV19 to TRBJ2-4; no firm D call. CDR3 size: 16 residues. Germline CDR1 and CDR2: LNHDA and SQIVND (reference sequence). The V and J ends lost 7 bases and 0 bases respectively, with 16 bases between them. As DNA, the CDR3 is TGTGCCAGTACCCGCCGGGCCAGTCTAGCCAAAAACATTCAGTACTTC. Its protein is CASTRRASLAKNIQYF.

This clonotype was observed once. The gene calls are TRBV7-2 and TRBJ2-5; 8 nucleotides agree with TRBD2. The CDR3 is 15 residues long. After removal of 5 bases from V and 0 bases from J, the junction contained 5 bases not matched to a gene. Germline V gene data show CDR1 as SGHTA and CDR2 as FQGNSA. The chain's CDR3 is CASSPGTRNQETQYF. The CDR3 DNA reads TGTGCCAGCAGCCCAGGGACTAGAAACCAAGAGACCCAGTACTTC.

This clonotype was detected once. J is TRBJ2-5 and V is TRBV24-1; no reliable D call. V gave up 2 bases and J gave up 5 bases, with 11 bases separating them. Looked up from germline, CDR1 is KGHDR and CDR2 is SFDVKD. This CDR3 region has 14 residues. DNA for the CDR3: TGTGCCACCAGTGATTCTAAGACTCACGAGACCCAGTACTTC. Encoded protein: CATSDSKTHETQYF.

The chain employs TRBV28 and TRBJ2-5, with 11 bases that match TRBD2. In germline, CDR1 is MDHEN, CDR2 SYDVKM. Trimming took 0 bases from V and 2 from J; bases not matched to a gene: 2. CDR3 length equals 16 residues. CDR3 nucleotide sequence: TGTGCCAGCAGTTTATGGATAGCGGGGGGGCAAGAGACCCAGTACTTC. This codes for CASSLWIAGGQETQYF.

This clonotype was detected only once. The chain uses TRBV5-1 and TRBJ2-7, with D hard to call. The ends were cut back, 4 bases at V and 4 bases at J, with 18 bases in the middle. The CDR3 length is 15 residues. Germline CDR1 is SGHRS and CDR2 is YFSETQ. The CDR3: CASSKTYVGEYEQYF. The CDR3 DNA reads TGCGCCAGCAGCAAGACTTATGTAGGAGAGTACGAGCAGTACTTC. The variable domain in full, completed from reference TRBV5-1 and TRBJ2-7, reads KAGVTQTPRYLIKTRGQQVTLSCSPISGHRSVSWYQQTPGQGLQFLFEYFSETQRNKGNFPGRFSGRQFSNSRSEMNVSTLELGDSALYLCASSKTYVGEYEQYFGPGTRLTVT.